The source of this TCR beta chain is a study of cytomegalovirus exposure and HLA in healthy donors. Study information: Sequencing of 180 million or so T cells in an earlier analysis found 120 million or so unique TCR beta sequences. Falling in the Caucasian-associated ancestry cluster were 65% to 90% of approximately 400 genotyped donors. Study-wide findings and caveats: Researchers left out some V segments, among them TRBV6-2 and TRBV6-3, as indistinguishable.

Concerning this clone: Antigen specificity is unknown.

CDR3 size: 13 residues. Germline CDR1 SNHLY, CDR2 FYNNEI. In the PCR, 60 Vbeta and 13 Jbeta primers were used. Profiled with immunoSEQ multiplex PCR; TCRdb holds only in-frame clones, not every one. Of 200,000 to 250,000 clones in the sample, around 79% are singletons; the top ten hold more than 1.5%. This sequence originates from a man between 18 and 29 years old in good health and CMV-seronegative. The sample was PBMCs. The chain joins TRBV2 to TRBJ2-5; D is perhaps TRBD1 (5 bases). The end of the DNA is better explained by TRBJ2-7, so the J call may be wrong. CDR3 DNA sequence: TGTGCCAGCAGTGAACAGGGTTTCGACGAGCAGTACTTC. It specifies CASSEQGFDEQYF.